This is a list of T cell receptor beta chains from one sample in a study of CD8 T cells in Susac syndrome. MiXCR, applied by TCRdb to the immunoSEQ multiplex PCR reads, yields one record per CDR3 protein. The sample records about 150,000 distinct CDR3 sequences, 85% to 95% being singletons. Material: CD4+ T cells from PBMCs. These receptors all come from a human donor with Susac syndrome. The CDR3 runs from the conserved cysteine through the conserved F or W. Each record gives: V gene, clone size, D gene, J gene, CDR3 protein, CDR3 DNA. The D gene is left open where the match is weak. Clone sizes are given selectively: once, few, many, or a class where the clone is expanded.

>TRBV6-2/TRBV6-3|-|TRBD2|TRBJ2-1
CASSSPTSGPPNEQFF
TGTGCCAGCAGTTCCCCTACTAGCGGGCCCCCGAATGAGCAGTTCTTC
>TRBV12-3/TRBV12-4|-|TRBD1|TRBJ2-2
CASRTGQVSGELFF
TGTGCCAGCAGAACGGGACAGGTTTCCGGGGAGCTGTTTTTT
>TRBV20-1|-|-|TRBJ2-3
CSARADRDTQYF
TGCAGTGCTAGGGCTGATAGAGATACGCAGTATTTT
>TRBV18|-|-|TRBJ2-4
CASSPPGTNIQYF
TGTGCCAGCTCACCACCGGGGACTAACATTCAGTACTTC
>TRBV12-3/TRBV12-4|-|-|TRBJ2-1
CASSLQGNEQFF
TGTGCCAGCAGTTTACAGGGGAATGAGCAGTTCTTC
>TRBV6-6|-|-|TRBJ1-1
CASSPQMNTEAFF
TGTGCCAGCAGCCCCCAGATGAACACTGAAGCTTTCTTT
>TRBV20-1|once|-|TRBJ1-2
CSSPAGSGVGYTF
TGCAGTTCCCCCGCGGGGAGCGGTGTTGGCTACACCTTC
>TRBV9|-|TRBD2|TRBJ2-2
CASKAGDVDGELFF
TGTGCCAGCAAAGCGGGGGATGTGGACGGGGAGCTGTTTTTT
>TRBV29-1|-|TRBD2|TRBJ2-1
CSVEEGLAGRNEQFF
TGCAGCGTTGAAGAAGGACTAGCGGGGCGGAATGAGCAGTTCTTC
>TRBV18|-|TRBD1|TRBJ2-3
CASSPSSTGIFTDTQYF
TGTGCCAGCTCTCCCTCCTCGACAGGGATTTTCACAGATACGCAGTATTTT
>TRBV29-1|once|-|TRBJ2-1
CSVGRVQGNEQFF
TGCAGCGTTGGGAGGGTTCAGGGCAATGAGCAGTTCTTC
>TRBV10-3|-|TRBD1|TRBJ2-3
CAISDSDRLTDTQYF
TGTGCCATCAGTGACTCGGACAGGCTCACAGATACGCAGTATTTT
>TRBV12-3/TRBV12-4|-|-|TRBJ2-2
CASRDQTGELFF
TGTGCCAGCAGGGACCAGACCGGGGAGCTGTTTTTT
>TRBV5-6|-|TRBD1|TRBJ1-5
CASSLEQGAQHF
TGTGCCAGCAGCTTGGAACAGGGGGCCCAGCATTTT
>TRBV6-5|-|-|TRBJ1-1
CASSSAPGAVQGEAFF
TGTGCCAGCAGTTCAGCTCCCGGGGCGGTCCAGGGTGAAGCTTTCTTT
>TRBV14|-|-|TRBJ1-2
CASSHDQGGHYGYTF
TGTGCCAGCAGCCACGATCAAGGTGGTCACTATGGCTACACCTTC
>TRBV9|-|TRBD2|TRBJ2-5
CASSSSGGRGETQYF
TGTGCCAGCAGCTCGAGCGGGGGTAGGGGAGAGACCCAGTACTTC
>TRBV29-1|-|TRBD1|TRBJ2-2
CSVVGQGDTGELFF
TGCAGCGTTGTGGGACAGGGGGACACCGGGGAGCTGTTTTTT
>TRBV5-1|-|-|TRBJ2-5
CASSLFGERQETQYF
TGCGCCAGCAGCTTGTTTGGCGAGCGGCAAGAGACCCAGTACTTC
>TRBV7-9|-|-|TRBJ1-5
CASSSGTSNQPQHF
TGTGCCAGCAGCTCCGGGACGAGCAATCAGCCCCAGCATTTT
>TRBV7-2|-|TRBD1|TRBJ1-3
CASSLDGQANTIYF
TGTGCCAGCAGCTTAGACGGACAGGCAAACACCATATATTTT
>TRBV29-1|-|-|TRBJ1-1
CSVPPGGTNTEAFF
TGCAGCGTCCCACCCGGGGGCACGAACACTGAAGCTTTCTTT
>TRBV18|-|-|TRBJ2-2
CASSPQRAGGELFF
TGTGCCAGCTCACCACAAAGGGCTGGCGGGGAGCTGTTTTTT
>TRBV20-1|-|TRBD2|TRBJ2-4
CSAPPLAGVAKNIQYF
TGCAGTGCTCCACCTCTAGCGGGGGTAGCCAAAAACATTCAGTACTTC
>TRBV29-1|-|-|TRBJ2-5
CSVEPRVRGETQYF
TGCAGCGTTGAACCGAGGGTGCGGGGAGAGACCCAGTACTTC
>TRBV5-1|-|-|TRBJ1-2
CASSSVDYGYTF
TGCGCCAGCAGCTCGGTCGACTATGGCTACACCTTC
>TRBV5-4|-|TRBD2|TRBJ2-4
CASSIGLAGDIQYF
TGTGCCAGCAGCATAGGACTAGCGGGGGACATTCAGTACTTC
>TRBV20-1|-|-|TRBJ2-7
CSARFVKYEQYF
TGCAGTGCTAGGTTCGTGAAGTACGAGCAGTACTTC
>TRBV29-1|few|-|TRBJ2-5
CSVGHLQETQYF
TGCAGCGTTGGGCACCTCCAAGAGACCCAGTACTTC
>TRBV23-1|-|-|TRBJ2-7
CASSQDPRQGWDLEQYF
TGCGCCAGCAGTCAAGATCCGAGGCAGGGTTGGGACCTCGAGCAGTACTTC
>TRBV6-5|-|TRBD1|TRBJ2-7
CASGDRGPYEQYF
TGTGCCAGCGGGGACAGGGGGCCCTACGAGCAGTACTTC
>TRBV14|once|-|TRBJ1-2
CASSPSDRINYGYTF
TGTGCCAGCAGCCCATCGGACAGAATTAACTATGGCTACACCTTC
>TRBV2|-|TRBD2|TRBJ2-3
CASSALAGGPDTQYF
TGTGCCAGCAGTGCGCTAGCGGGGGGACCAGATACGCAGTATTTT
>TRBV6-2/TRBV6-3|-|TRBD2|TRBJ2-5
CASSSVTSGEETQYF
TGTGCCAGCAGCTCGGTAACTAGCGGGGAAGAGACCCAGTACTTC
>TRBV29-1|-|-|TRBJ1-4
CSAITGGEKLFF
TGCAGTGCCATTACGGGGGGTGAAAAACTGTTTTTT
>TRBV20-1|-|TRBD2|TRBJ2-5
CSAPRGGQETQYF
TGCAGTGCTCCGCGCGGGGGCCAAGAGACCCAGTACTTC
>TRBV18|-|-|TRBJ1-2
CASSPREIQGAYGYTF
TGTGCCAGCTCACCACGAGAGATACAGGGAGCCTATGGCTACACCTTC
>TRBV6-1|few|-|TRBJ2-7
CASSEGAYEQYF
TGTGCCAGCAGTGAGGGTGCTTACGAGCAGTACTTC